Here is one T cell receptor (beta chain) with its context. The data belong to a study of blood T cell repertoires in COVID-19. The wider study: COVID-19 samples collected from the United States, Italy and Spain covered acute and convalescent phases. Sample material is recorded as cDNA or gDNA derived from T cells, B-cell-depleted T cells, or PBMCs.

The authors' processing: The assay estimated nucleated cells by amplifying reference gene primers. Measured with immunoSEQ multiplex PCR; TCRdb has only the in-frame clones, and not every one. The V and J calls and clone size were taken over from that table, and D and trimming were inferred from the DNA. Found here are 70,000 to 100,000 clones, more than 75% of them singletons; the top ten hold less than 6%. CDR3 length: 17 residues. V lost 2 bases, J lost 2 bases, and 15 bases lay in between. Germline CDR1 and CDR2: MDHEN and SYDVKM. Specimen: peripheral blood. The sequence derives from a woman older than 75 with active COVID-19. This chain joins TRBV28 and TRBJ2-2, with TRBD1 as a possible D gene (6 bases). Written as DNA, the CDR3 is TGTGCCAGCAGTTTACTACCGGGACAAGGCAACACCGGGGAGCTGTTTTTT. This codes for CASSLLPGQGNTGELFF.